The present entry profiles one T cell receptor beta chain with its context. This specimen comes from a study of PD-1 blockade in classical Hodgkin lymphoma. CDR1 SGDLS and CDR2 YYNGEE come from the germline V gene. There are 16 residues in the CDR3. V was cut by 0 bases and J by 3 bases, with 13 bases left in between. Method: immunoSEQ multiplex PCR; TCRdb's copy keeps in-frame clones and lacks some. The sample includes 20,000 or so clones, approximately 82% of them seen just once. The sample's time point: cycle 4 day 1 (C4D1), after less than 7 weeks of nivolumab. Autologous stem cell transplantation was followed by relapse in every patient, and brentuximab vedotin exposure varied. Thawed PBMCs were the source of CD4+ T cells, purified by magnetic negative selection.

The sample here was CD4+ T cells from blood, taken before the fourth cycle of nivolumab. This receptor was identified in a human donor with classical Hodgkin lymphoma. The chain combines TRBV9 with TRBJ1-3; D may be TRBD1 (6 bases). The CDR3, as DNA: TGTGCCAGCAGCGTAGTTTCAACAGGGTTTGGAAACACCATATATTTT. It translates to CASSVVSTGFGNTIYF.